The TCR beta chain under discussion was sequenced for a study of blood T cell repertoires in COVID-19. About the research overall: Sites across the United States, Italy and Spain contributed samples from acute and convalescent COVID-19. PBMCs, B-cell-depleted T cells, or T cells provided the cDNA or gDNA that made up the material.

V was shortened by 2 bases and J by 5 bases, with 15 bases between the two germline ends. This CDR3 is built from 15 residues. Germline-derived CDR1 and CDR2 are MNHEY and SVGAGI. In the study's own analysis: Reference gene primers were amplified, and this amplification served to estimate nucleated cell counts. The method was immunoSEQ multiplex PCR; TCRdb's version includes in-frame clones alone and lacks a portion of them. V and J calls and clone size are copied from that table; D and trimming were computed from the DNA. The sample contains about 140,000 clones, about 87% of which appear only once.

This receptor was identified in a man aged 55 to 70 with active or convalescent COVID-19. The rearrangement uses TRBV6-5 and TRBJ1-1, with a tentative D call TRBD1 (6 bases). Sequencing was carried out using peripheral blood. The CDR3 sequence: CASSYPGRGETEAFF. CDR3 coding DNA: TGTGCCAGCAGTTACCCCGGCAGGGGTGAGACTGAAGCTTTCTTT.